This TCR beta chain was recovered during a study of cytomegalovirus exposure and HLA in healthy donors (dated by TCRdb to about 2017). About the full investigation: According to a later analysis, the 120 or so validation repertoires were produced on the same platform as the 666 repertoires of the first cohort. The study was designed to test whether signatures of past pathogen exposure could be identified by cataloging public T cell receptors. Besides the first cohort of more than 650 subjects, a separate validation cohort made up of around 120 different subjects was used. To predict cytomegalovirus infection status, the study brought together high-throughput TCR immunosequencing, statistical association of individual TCRs with disease status, and machine learning.

The protocol used for the library was the immunoSEQ multiplex PCR assay. On the authors' methods: A statistical classification framework was built to diagnose cytomegalovirus status from the catalog of TCR beta chain sequences. What TCRdb holds here is the immuneACCESS table cut down to in-frame rearrangements. Part of the clones is not present; checked against another copy, under half of the missing clones reflect an unresolved V gene, and the others are unexplained. V, J and clone size were drawn from that table, and D and trimming were deduced from the DNA. This sample holds tens of thousands of clones; 84% were observed only once. The top ten constitute about an eighth of the sample. Comments on this clone: Its antigen target is currently unknown. Within one base of it there is no much larger clone, and no base qualities were kept.

The donors belonged to the validation cohort of 120 subjects, which was separate from the roughly 700-subject first cohort. General findings and caveats noted by the study authors: In the study, around 150 TCR beta chains were listed as associated with cytomegalovirus. Of the cluster scores, 90% to 95% were above 0 in a later analysis, which found that TCRs clustered in the first cohort also tended to co-occur in the 95 to 150 validation repertoires. While some public TCRs were present in many individuals, most TCR sequences turned up only very rarely across donors. Cytomegalovirus status was reported to be diagnosed by the classifier with high specificity and sensitivity in both the original and validation cohorts. A later analysis had no HLA typing for the validation cohort, so co-occurrence there was scored across all 130 or so repertoires. It was suggested by the authors that the approach could potentially be generalized to other disease states and immunological phenotypes. A few of the identified cytomegalovirus-associated TCR beta chains were confirmed in vitro to be specific for cytomegalovirus antigens.

Measured from the cysteine to the phenylalanine, the CDR3 is 12 residues long. The only DNA kept is the CDR3, 36 bases in frame from the first base. V is pared back by 3 bases and J by 5 bases, with 7 bases lying between the germline termini. CDR1 and CDR2, looked up from the germline V gene, are SGDLS and YYNGEE. This TCR was sampled from a woman aged 18-35 years in good health and CMV-seropositive. The chain links TRBV9 with TRBJ2-3; a tentative D match to TRBD2 spans 5 bases. Sequencing was carried out using PBMCs. The DNA sequence is TGTGCCAGCAGCGCTGAGGGAGATACGCAGTATTTT. This encodes CASSAEGDTQYF.